The entry that follows covers one T cell receptor beta chain sequence. Its target is unknown. Deletions cut 5 bases from V and 7 bases from J, with 15 bases between. CDR1 is SGHVS and CDR2 is FQNEAQ in the germline V gene. This CDR3 comprises 13 residues. This sample was taken from a study of OX40 agonist ivuxolimab in advanced cancers. Study observations and caveats: Among the nonresponders, some also had low normalized T-cell clonal expansion.

Profiling relied on immunoSEQ multiplex PCR, and the TCRdb table lists in-frame clones only, not all of them. The data show 45,000 to 65,000 clones, about nine tenths seen once. V usage is TRBV7-8 and J usage is TRBJ2-7; a weak D match, TRBD1 (6 bases). This receptor was identified in an adult with an advanced solid tumor such as melanoma, head and neck, liver or kidney cancer. This sample comprised CD4+ or CD8+ T cells sorted from blood, obtained in a trial of the OX40 agonist ivuxolimab. In DNA form, the CDR3 reads TGTGCCAGCAGCCGGGACAAGACGTGGGAGCAGTACTTC. Its protein is CASSRDKTWEQYF.